What follows are 13 T cell receptor beta chains derived from one specimen sequenced in a study of shared clonotypes between healthy human individuals. Repertoires were generated with immunoSEQ multiplex PCR, while TCRdb's copy carries only in-frame clones and drops some. This table has around 1.6 million clones, 95% to 99% appearing once. Sequencing used naive CD4+ T cells sorted from blood. Subset reported: CD45RA+ positively selected. The source is a young man in good health.

This chain joins TRBV7-2 and TRBJ1-2; D is perhaps TRBD1 (5 bases). CDR1 is SGHTA, CDR2 FQGNSA, per germline. The CDR3 has 14 residues. The V end lost 5 bases, the J end lost 3 bases, and 13 bases lay between the germline ends. In nucleotides, the CDR3 is TGTGCCAGCAGCAAAGACAGAGCGTACTATGGCTACACCTTC. Its protein product is CASSKDRAYYGYTF.

V usage is TRBV11-3 and J usage is TRBJ2-7; 9 positions match TRBD1. With 5 bases clipped from V and 3 bases from J, the junction kept 5 bases outside the gene matches. Germline V lookup: CDR1 SGHNT, CDR2 YENEEA. The CDR3 has 14 amino acids. The CDR3 protein is CASSGETGGYEQYF. DNA for the CDR3: TGTGCCAGCAGCGGAGAGACAGGGGGCTACGAGCAGTACTTC. Full variable domain (missing parts from reference TRBV11-3 and TRBJ2-7): EAGVVQSPRYKIIEKKQPVAFWCNPISGHNTLYWYLQNLGQGPELLIRYENEEAVDDSQLPKDRFSAERLKGVDSTLKIQPAELGDSAVYLCASSGETGGYEQYFGPGTRLTVT.

The chain recombines TRBV5-6 with TRBJ2-1; the D call may be TRBD1 or TRBD2 (7 bases each). Germline V gene lookup returns CDR1 SGHDT and CDR2 YYEEEE. Trimming pared 4 bases from V and 0 bases from J, leaving 17 bases between. The CDR3 totals 17 residues. The CDR3 DNA is TGTGCCAGCAGCGATACTAGCGCAGGGGGCTCCTACAATGAGCAGTTCTTC. Translated: CASSDTSAGGSYNEQFF.

This sequence joins TRBV18 and TRBJ2-3; tentative D call: TRBD1 (6 bases). The V gene lost 1 base and the J gene lost 4 bases, with 18 bases spanning the gap. CDR3 length: 17 residues. Looked up from germline, CDR1 is KGHSH and CDR2 is LQKENI. The CDR3 spells CASSPLARGSGSDTQYF. CDR3 sequence (DNA): TGTGCCAGCTCACCACTGGCCAGGGGATCGGGTTCAGATACGCAGTATTTT.

The V and J genes are TRBV7-6 and TRBJ1-1, with D possibly being TRBD1 (6 bases). In germline, CDR1 is SGHVS, CDR2 FNYEAQ. The CDR3 is 17 amino acids. The germline V and J ends were trimmed by 6 bases and 1 base, with 21 bases remaining between them. Written as DNA, the CDR3 is TGTGCCAGCAGTTCGGACAGAGGTGCTCTGGCGAACACTGAAGCTTTCTTT. It codes for CASSSDRGALANTEAFF.

The rearrangement links TRBV7-8 to TRBJ2-6; unclear D gene. Per the germline V gene, CDR1 is SGHVS and CDR2 is FQNEAQ. This CDR3 is 16 amino acids long. Trimming left V 1 base short and J 0 bases short, with 7 bases between. The CDR3 here is CASSLVRFSGANVLTF. The CDR3 DNA reads TGTGCCAGCAGCTTAGTTAGGTTCTCTGGGGCCAACGTCCTGACTTTC.

The CDR3 DNA reads as TGTGCCAGCAGTTACTCTGAGGGGACTAGCGCCTACGAGCAGTACTTC. Translation: CASSYSEGTSAYEQYF. V and J are TRBV6-5 and TRBJ2-7; 10 bases are a match to TRBD2. CDR1 and CDR2 from the germline V gene are MNHEY and SVGAGI. V lost 0 bases, J lost 2 bases, and 4 bases stayed unmatched. CDR3 length equals 16 residues.

The chain uses TRBV29-1 and TRBJ1-2; TRBD1 matches at 10 bases. Per the germline V gene, CDR1 is SQVTM and CDR2 is ANQGSEA. The junction had 5 bases not matched to a gene; V was cut back by 4 bases and J by 6 bases. This CDR3 region has 13 residues. The CDR3 sequence: CSVVTGGLDGYTF. CDR3 nucleotide sequence: TGCAGCGTTGTGACAGGGGGCTTAGATGGCTACACCTTC.

The chain employs TRBV9 and TRBJ2-1; the D gene is possibly TRBD2 (6 bases). The CDR3 has 14 amino acids. Germline V gene sequence: CDR1 SGDLS, CDR2 YYNGEE. V was shortened by 2 bases and J by 9 bases, with 15 bases between the two germline ends. The CDR3 DNA reads as TGTGCCAGCAGCGTGTCCAGCGGGCTGGGTGAGCAGTTCTTC. Its protein is CASSVSSGLGEQFF.

This clone is a singleton in its sample. This chain uses TRBV14 with TRBJ2-5; 11 nucleotides agree with TRBD2. Per germline, CDR1 SGHDN and CDR2 FVKESK. CDR3 size: 13 residues. J lost 4 bases, V lost 6 bases, and 1 base had no gene match. The DNA of the CDR3 is TGTGCCAGCAGGACTAGCGGGACAGAGACCCAGTACTTC. It is translated as CASRTSGTETQYF.

The chain employs TRBV25-1 and TRBJ1-1; TRBD1 aligns across 8 bases. Unmatched junction bases numbered 6, after V lost 6 bases and J lost 3 bases. Germline CDR1 and CDR2: MGHDK and SYGVNS. The CDR3 runs 14 residues. The DNA for the CDR3 is TGTGCCAGCAGGAGACAGGGGACTTACACTGAAGCTTTCTTT. Encoded protein: CASRRQGTYTEAFF.

The chain has TRBV29-1 and TRBJ2-3; 7 bases are a match to TRBD1. After removal of 8 bases from V and 0 bases from J, the junction contained 8 bases not matched to a gene. The CDR3 spans 14 residues. Looked up from germline, CDR1 is SQVTM and CDR2 is ANQGSEA. As DNA, the CDR3 is TGCAGCTCCCGACAGGGAACGAGCACAGATACGCAGTATTTT. It codes for CSSRQGTSTDTQYF.

The J gene is TRBJ2-1, the V gene TRBV11-3; 10 nucleotides align to TRBD2. The CDR3 is 17 amino acids. V trimming: 3 bases; J trimming: 3 bases; junction bases outside the gene matches: 8. Germline CDR1 reads SGHNT; CDR2 reads YENEEA. CDR3 in DNA: TGTGCCAGCAGCTTCCGACCTAGCGGGAGTTTCTACAATGAGCAGTTCTTC. It yields the protein CASSFRPSGSFYNEQFF.